These T cell receptor beta chains were read from a single sample in a study of blood T cell repertoires in COVID-19. Only in-frame clones appear in the TCRdb table, and some are missing; sequencing was by immunoSEQ multiplex PCR. The sample consists of tens of thousands of clones, 87% of them appearing once. The sample comprised peripheral blood. These receptors originate from a man in his forties or fifties with active COVID-19. The CDR3 runs from the conserved cysteine through the conserved F or W. The D gene is left open where the match is weak. Clone size is stated in some rows and not others, as once, few, many or a class when expanded.

J: TRBJ1-2
size: NA
D: NA
V: TRBV6-2/TRBV6-3
DNA: TGTGCCAGCAGTTATCAGGGGACCAAGATATATGGCTACACCTTC
CDR3: CASSYQGTKIYGYTF

J: TRBJ1-4
size: NA
D: TRBD1
V: TRBV6-5
DNA: TGTGCCTCCCGGGGGACAGCCGCAACTAATGAAAAACTGTTTTTT
CDR3: CASRGTAATNEKLFF

J: TRBJ2-2
size: NA
D: NA
V: TRBV7-2
DNA: TGTGCCAGCAGCTTAGAACGGGGCGGGGAGCTGTTTTTT
CDR3: CASSLERGGELFF

J: TRBJ2-2
size: NA
D: NA
V: TRBV4-1
DNA: TGCGCCAGCAGCCGAACAGGAGACACCGGGGAGCTGTTTTTT
CDR3: CASSRTGDTGELFF

J: TRBJ1-4
size: NA
D: NA
V: TRBV4-2
DNA: TGTGCCAGCAGCCAAGATCGACAGAGTAATGAAAAACTGTTTTTT
CDR3: CASSQDRQSNEKLFF

J: TRBJ1-2
size: NA
D: TRBD1
V: TRBV7-8
DNA: TGTGCCAGCAGCCGAGGACAGGCCCGAGACGATGGCTACACCTTC
CDR3: CASSRGQARDDGYTF

J: TRBJ2-7
size: NA
D: NA
V: TRBV2
DNA: TGTGCCAGCAGTGAAGAGGCGGGGCGGGCCTACGAGCAGTACTTC
CDR3: CASSEEAGRAYEQYF

J: TRBJ2-1
size: NA
D: TRBD2
V: TRBV4-3
DNA: TGCGCCAGCAGCCAAGGGTGGACTAGCGGGAGTTATGAGCAGTTCTTC
CDR3: CASSQGWTSGSYEQFF

J: TRBJ1-6
size: NA
D: NA
V: TRBV28
DNA: TGTGCCAGCAGTTCAAACAGGGAGAGCTCCTATAATTCACCCCTCCACTTT
CDR3: CASSSNRESSYNSPLHF

J: TRBJ1-5
size: NA
D: TRBD1
V: TRBV19
DNA: TGTGCCAGTAGTATATTTGGACAGGGCGTTCATCAGCCCCAGCATTTT
CDR3: CASSIFGQGVHQPQHF

J: TRBJ1-6
size: NA
D: TRBD1
V: TRBV10-3
DNA: TGTGCCATCAGTGAGACTACAGGGGGCGGCAATTCACCCCTCCACTTT
CDR3: CAISETTGGGNSPLHF

J: TRBJ2-1
size: NA
D: TRBD2
V: TRBV7-3
DNA: TGTGCCAGCAGTCGAATTTCCGGGACTAGCGGGAGGAGATTATACAATGAGCAGTTCTTC
CDR3: CASSRISGTSGRRLYNEQFF

J: TRBJ2-7
size: NA
D: NA
V: TRBV2
DNA: TGTGCCAGCCCCCAGGCAAAAAGGACCTACGAGCAGTACTTC
CDR3: CASPQAKRTYEQYF

J: TRBJ2-7
size: NA
D: NA
V: TRBV12-3/TRBV12-4
DNA: TGTGCCAGCAGTGGGACACTCTACGAGCAGTACTTC
CDR3: CASSGTLYEQYF

J: TRBJ1-6
size: NA
D: NA
V: TRBV19
DNA: TGTGCCAGTAGTATTTCCGGGGGAAATTCACCCCTCCACTTT
CDR3: CASSISGGNSPLHF

J: TRBJ2-5
size: NA
D: NA
V: TRBV21-1
DNA: TGTGCCAGCCTTGGGACTAGCGAGTTCGGAGAGACCCAGTACTTC
CDR3: CASLGTSEFGETQYF

J: TRBJ1-1
size: NA
D: NA
V: TRBV4-2
DNA: TGTGCCAGCAGCCAAGATAAGGTAGCAGGGATGAACACTGAAGCTTTCTTT
CDR3: CASSQDKVAGMNTEAFF

J: TRBJ1-2
size: few
D: NA
V: TRBV7-8
DNA: TGTGCCAGCAGCCCGGGGGGATCCGGCTACACCTTC
CDR3: CASSPGGSGYTF

J: TRBJ2-7
size: NA
D: TRBD2
V: TRBV28
DNA: TGTGCCAGCAGTTTAAAAGCGGGACTTAGATCCTACGAGCAGTACTTC
CDR3: CASSLKAGLRSYEQYF

J: TRBJ1-2
size: NA
D: NA
V: TRBV24-1
DNA: TGTGCCACCAGTGATTGGGGACTGGGAGGGTATGGCTACACCTTC
CDR3: CATSDWGLGGYGYTF

J: TRBJ2-5
size: NA
D: TRBD2
V: TRBV7-6
DNA: TGTGCCAGCAGCTTAGGGAGCGGGGGGGCCTTAGGGACCCAGTACTTC
CDR3: CASSLGSGGALGTQYF

J: TRBJ2-5
size: once
D: TRBD2
V: TRBV7-9
DNA: TGTGCCAGCAGCTTCGGGACTAGCGGACTACAAGAGACCCAGTACTTC
CDR3: CASSFGTSGLQETQYF

J: TRBJ2-1
size: NA
D: NA
V: TRBV9
DNA: TGTGCCAGCAGCGAACTCTACGGGGGTGAGAATGAGCAGTTCTTC
CDR3: CASSELYGGENEQFF

J: TRBJ1-6
size: NA
D: NA
V: TRBV30
DNA: TGTGCCTGGACCCAAATAGGGGGGGTCGGGAATAATTCACCCCTCCACTTT
CDR3: CAWTQIGGVGNNSPLHF

J: TRBJ2-7
size: once
D: TRBD2
V: TRBV5-1
DNA: TGCGCCAGCAGCTTCGCCGGGACTAGCGGGGGCTCCTCCTACGAGCAGTACTTC
CDR3: CASSFAGTSGGSSYEQYF

J: TRBJ1-6
size: few
D: NA
V: TRBV5-5
DNA: TGTGCCAGCAGCTTGGCCCCCGGACAGAGTAGCCTAGTGCCACCCCTCCACTTT
CDR3: CASSLAPGQSSLVPPLHF

J: TRBJ1-1
size: NA
D: NA
V: TRBV28
DNA: TGTGCCAGCAGTTTCTGGGGGGGACCGAACACTGAAGCTTTCTTT
CDR3: CASSFWGGPNTEAFF

J: TRBJ1-2
size: NA
D: NA
V: TRBV6-6
DNA: TGTGCCAGCAGCATAGAGGTTACCTATGGCTACACCTTC
CDR3: CASSIEVTYGYTF

J: TRBJ1-3
size: NA
D: TRBD1
V: TRBV7-2
DNA: TGTGCCAGCAGCTCGGACAGGGGTGGAAACACCATATATTTT
CDR3: CASSSDRGGNTIYF

J: TRBJ1-2
size: NA
D: NA
V: TRBV5-6
DNA: TGTGCCAGCAGCTTAAACCTCCGGCGGGGCTACACCTTC
CDR3: CASSLNLRRGYTF

J: TRBJ1-1
size: NA
D: NA
V: TRBV7-9
DNA: TGTGCCAGCAGCTTAGCGACAGCGAACACTGAAGCTTTCTTT
CDR3: CASSLATANTEAFF

J: TRBJ2-1
size: once
D: NA
V: TRBV6-6
DNA: TGTGCCAGCAGTTACTCACCGAGAGAGCAGTTCTTC
CDR3: CASSYSPREQFF

J: TRBJ2-5
size: NA
D: TRBD2
V: TRBV10-3
DNA: TGTGCCATCAGTGAGCCACTAGCGGGGGGGCTACAAGAGACCCAGTACTTC
CDR3: CAISEPLAGGLQETQYF

J: TRBJ2-5
size: once
D: NA
V: TRBV7-8
DNA: TGTGCCAGCAGCTTTCGACAGTCCTCGGAGACCCAGTACTTC
CDR3: CASSFRQSSETQYF

J: TRBJ2-7
size: few
D: TRBD1
V: TRBV5-1
DNA: TGCGCCAGCAGCTTGCTTCCGGGACAGCCAAATTCGGAGCAGTACTTC
CDR3: CASSLLPGQPNSEQYF

J: TRBJ1-3
size: NA
D: NA
V: TRBV2
DNA: TGTGCCAGCAGTGAGTTCCTCTTAATGGGCCGGGATGGAAACACCATATATTTT
CDR3: CASSEFLLMGRDGNTIYF

J: TRBJ2-5
size: NA
D: TRBD1
V: TRBV5-1
DNA: TGCGCCAGCAGCGTACGGGACAGGGAGGAGACCCAGTACTTC
CDR3: CASSVRDREETQYF

J: TRBJ2-7
size: once
D: NA
V: TRBV5-5
DNA: TGTGCCAGCAGCCCATGGGAGTCGTCCCCCGAGCAGTACTTC
CDR3: CASSPWESSPEQYF

J: TRBJ1-3
size: NA
D: NA
V: TRBV28
DNA: TGTGCCAGCAGTTTGGTCAATCTCAGCGTCACCATATATTTT
CDR3: CASSLVNLSVTIYF

J: TRBJ1-2
size: NA
D: TRBD1
V: TRBV7-9
DNA: TGTGCCAGCAGCTTGGAGCATCCGGGACAGGGACACACCTTC
CDR3: CASSLEHPGQGHTF

J: TRBJ1-5
size: NA
D: NA
V: TRBV27
DNA: TGTGCCAGCAGTTCCAACGGGGGAAGCAATCAGCCCCAGCATTTT
CDR3: CASSSNGGSNQPQHF

J: TRBJ2-3
size: NA
D: NA
V: TRBV7-2
DNA: TGTGCCAGCAGTTTCGGAGCGGGCACAGATACGCAGTATTTT
CDR3: CASSFGAGTDTQYF

J: TRBJ2-1
size: NA
D: TRBD1
V: TRBV10-3
DNA: TGTGCCATCAGGGGACAGGATGGGAGCTCCTACAATGAGCAGTTCTTC
CDR3: CAIRGQDGSSYNEQFF

J: TRBJ2-4
size: NA
D: TRBD1
V: TRBV6-5
DNA: TGTGCCAGCAGTTACGGGCAGGGGGCCCTAGACATTCAGTACTTC
CDR3: CASSYGQGALDIQYF

J: TRBJ1-4
size: few
D: NA
V: TRBV5-4
DNA: TGTGCCAGCAGCTTGTACCGACCCTTCCGGGGAACTAATGAAAAACTGTTTTTT
CDR3: CASSLYRPFRGTNEKLFF

J: TRBJ1-1
size: NA
D: TRBD1
V: TRBV7-9
DNA: TGTGCCAGCAGCCGGATCCAGGGGGCGCTCCCTGAAGCTTTCTTT
CDR3: CASSRIQGALPEAFF

J: TRBJ2-3
size: NA
D: TRBD2
V: TRBV7-6
DNA: TGTGCCAGCAGCCTACTGACTAGCGGGAGCACAGATACGCAGTATTTT
CDR3: CASSLLTSGSTDTQYF

J: TRBJ2-7
size: once
D: NA
V: TRBV18
DNA: TGTGCCAGCTTGCGGATGAATGGCTCCTACGAGCAGTACTTC
CDR3: CASLRMNGSYEQYF

J: TRBJ1-2
size: NA
D: NA
V: TRBV5-6
DNA: TGTGCCAGCAGCTCGAGTTCCGAGGTCTATGGCTACACCTTC
CDR3: CASSSSSEVYGYTF

J: TRBJ2-1
size: NA
D: TRBD2
V: TRBV6-4
DNA: TGTGCCAGCAGTGTACTGGCGGGAGCGAATGAGCAGTTCTTC
CDR3: CASSVLAGANEQFF